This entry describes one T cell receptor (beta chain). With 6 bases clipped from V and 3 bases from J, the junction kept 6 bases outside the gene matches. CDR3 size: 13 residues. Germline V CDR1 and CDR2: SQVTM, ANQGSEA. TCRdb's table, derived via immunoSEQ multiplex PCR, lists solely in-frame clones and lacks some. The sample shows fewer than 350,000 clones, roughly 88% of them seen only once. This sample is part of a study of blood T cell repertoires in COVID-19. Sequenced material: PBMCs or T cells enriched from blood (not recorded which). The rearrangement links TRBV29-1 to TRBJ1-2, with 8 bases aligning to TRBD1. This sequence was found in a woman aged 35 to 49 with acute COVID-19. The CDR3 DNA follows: TGCAGCGTCGACCAGACAGGGGACTATGGCTACACCTTC. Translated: CSVDQTGDYGYTF.